A single TCR beta chain is shown here with its context. This specimen belongs to a study of blood T cell repertoires in COVID-19. Whole-study context: The origin of the acute and convalescent COVID-19 samples was the United States, Italy and Spain.

V was pared by 4 bases and J by 0 bases, with 20 bases between. Germline CDR1 and CDR2: SGHNT and YYREEE (reference sequence). The CDR3 sequence is 18 residues long. Researchers sorted participants into cohorts using their self-reported clinical history. Each recovered donor of Cohort 3 presented with two negative PCRs, clearance, or symptom resolution. Original analysis: How many nucleated cells were present was estimated from reference gene primer amplification. The table came from immunoSEQ multiplex PCR; TCRdb's copy has only in-frame clones and leaves some out. Clone size and the V and J calls come from that table; the DNA yielded D and trimming. The sample comprises 230,000 or so clones, approximately 84% of which are singletons, and around 3.6% rests with the top ten.

Sequencing used PBMCs or T cells enriched from blood (not recorded which). The chain recombines TRBV5-4 with TRBJ1-3; a possible D gene is TRBD1 (6 bases). The TCR comes from a man in his forties or fifties who had recovered from COVID-19. The CDR3 nucleotides read TGTGCCAGCAGCCCAAATTCCGGAGGACAGTTCTCTGGAAACACCATATATTTT. Translation gives CASSPNSGGQFSGNTIYF.